What follows describes a single T cell receptor beta chain. The V end lost 2 bases, the J end lost 1 base, and 5 bases lay between the germline ends. The CDR3 sequence is 13 residues long. Germline V gives CDR1 LNHDA, CDR2 SQIVND (reference sequence). The sample is drawn from a study of technical replicates of blood from several donors. Profiled with immunoSEQ multiplex PCR; TCRdb holds only in-frame clones, not every one. The sample has nearly 80,000 clones, 85% to 95% seen once. The rearrangement joins TRBV19 to TRBJ1-1; unclear D gene. This receptor was taken from a human donor in good health. The source material was T cells isolated from PBMCs. CDR3 DNA: TGTGCCAGTAGTATAACAGCGAACACTGAAGCTTTCTTT. Residues: CASSITANTEAFF.